Given below is one T cell receptor beta chain in context. This sequence may be a read error, since a much larger clone differs from it by one base. In this CDR3 the conserved last residue, phenylalanine or tryptophan, is missing, so a read error is likely. Amplified TCR beta CDR3 regions came from RNA transcripts. The HTBI primer set drove a first-round RT-PCR of the TCR CDR3. MiXCR was run by TCRdb on the multiplex PCR reads, yielding one entry per CDR3 protein. The sample shows about 320,000 distinct CDR3 sequences, approximately 17% of them seen only once. This sample was taken from a study of T cells in Graves' hyperthyroidism and ophthalmopathy. The junction had 4 bases not matched to a gene; V was cut back by 6 bases and J by 2 bases. This CDR3 spans 14 amino acids.

The J gene is TRBJ1-3, the V gene TRBV12-3 or TRBV12-4, with TRBD1 matching over 7 bases. This clonotype was obtained from a young man with Graves' hyperthyroidism. Source material: blood. The DNA for the CDR3 is TGTGCCAGCAGCTCAGGGGGAGCTGGAAACACCATATATCTT. Protein sequence: CASSSGGAGNTIYL.